This TCR beta chain was profiled in a study of T-cell memory formation after mild COVID-19 (dated by TCRdb to about 2021). The study in broad terms: Most TCR sequence clusters were specific to one of the two donors. In two donors, T-cell clones that expanded and contracted after mild COVID-19 were tracked by sequencing TCRalpha and TCRbeta repertoires over time. Two young, previously healthy adult volunteers made up the cohort, one male and one female. Broad study findings and their caveats: Clones that contracted from day 15 to 85 showed balanced CD4/CD8 phenotypes, whereas a second wave of clones that expanded from day 15 to 37 leaned towards CD4+. Some responding clones were detected in pre-infection memory, which suggested that pre-existing cross-reactive memory T cells had joined the SARS-CoV-2 response. Contracting CD4+ clones were located mainly in the CM and EM memory subsets, whereas CD8+ clones were found to be enriched in EMRA. Only two mild cases were covered by the study, and larger cohorts that include severe cases with pre-infection samples were considered necessary. SARS-CoV-2 specificity was not confirmed for the second-wave clones peaking on day 37.

Ficoll-Paque density gradient centrifugation was used to isolate PBMCs. This sample was sequenced with an Illumina NovaSeq 6000. TCRalpha and TCRbeta cDNA libraries were constructed by 5'RACE with constant-segment primers, with sample barcodes and unique molecular identifiers being introduced. RNA was extracted from every sample with Trizol reagent. The libraries were amplified in two PCR steps, and the second step added a second sample barcode and Illumina TruSeq adapters. Sequencing of libraries was performed on an Illumina NovaSeq with 2 x 150 bp paired-end reads. The original pipeline was this. Reads were demultiplexed and collapsed into UMI-guided consensus sequences with migec v1.2.7. With mixcr v2.1.11, UMI consensuses were aligned to TRA and TRB V and J templates and assembled into clonotypes. Expanded or contracted clonotypes were those called significant by both edgeR and NoisET, with noise models trained on biological replicates. For edgeR calls, a false discovery rate-adjusted p below 0.01 and a log2 fold-change threshold of 1 were applied. As an exploratory analysis of dynamics, max-normalized trajectories of the 1000 most abundant clonotypes were examined with PCA combined with hierarchical clustering. Separately sequenced CD4+ and CD8+ repertoires were used to assign the CD4 or CD8 phenotype of responding clones. TCRdb passed the public sequencing reads through fastp at Q25 and MiXCR, retaining productive beta sequences. Each CDR3 protein gets just one entry, which takes the most common genes and DNA from the rows behind it. Here the V and J calls rest on TCRdb's processing, not on the authors' analysis. In all, the sample holds 250,000 to 300,000 distinct CDR3 sequences, and around 16% of those were seen once. The top ten clones comprise approximately 25% of the sample.

In regard to this clonotype: The target of this receptor is not known. Base qualities are not at hand, and no much larger clone is one base apart.

The V and J ends are trimmed by 2 bases and 9 bases, leaving 8 bases between them. The CDR3 holds 12 amino acids from the cysteine to the phenylalanine. The entry retains the CDR3 DNA only, 36 bases that are in frame from base 1. The germline V gene specifies SNHLY as CDR1 and FYNNEI as CDR2. The sequence derives from a man between 18 and 35 years old who had mild COVID-19 (a few samples of this study predate the infection). The sample titles of this study are shuffled in the database, so cell type and time point are left out; the donor was told from shared clones. The chain was built from TRBV2 and TRBJ2-1, with no confidently assigned D gene. Sequencing was done on a sample of PBMCs or a T cell subset sorted from them (not recorded which). The DNA sequence is TGTGCCAGCAGTGAATTGAGTGGTGAGCAGTTCTTC. The encoded protein is CASSELSGEQFF.